This T cell receptor (beta chain) was observed in a study of T cell repertoires in cytomegalovirus infection. Study-level information: Through public TCR beta signatures, both CMV infection and matching HLA type were indicated. The study's findings and limits: Carriers of CMV plus the relevant HLA were identified by cumulative public TCR beta family frequency. What dominated the ex vivo response were HLA-C-restricted CMV-specific TCR beta clonotypes.

TCRdb re-called the reads through MiXCR, storing one row per CDR3 protein. The sample lists about 260,000 distinct CDR3 sequences, roughly 9% occurring once. Germline V gene lookup returns CDR1 SGHVS and CDR2 FQNEAQ. Trimming at V came to 5 bases and at J to 10 bases, leaving 11 bases not matched to a gene. The CDR3 has 15 residues. This clonotype was detected many times. Its antigen is not known. The V gene is TRBV7-8, the J gene TRBJ2-1; 10 positions match TRBD2. This sequence was found in a human donor in good health (CMV status not recorded). Some clones in this sample may be carry-over from other donors' samples. Material: PBMCs. CDR3 DNA sequence: TGTGCCAGCAGCCCTTGGGCTAGCGGGAGTCGCGAGCAGTTCTTC. The encoded protein is CASSPWASGSREQFF.